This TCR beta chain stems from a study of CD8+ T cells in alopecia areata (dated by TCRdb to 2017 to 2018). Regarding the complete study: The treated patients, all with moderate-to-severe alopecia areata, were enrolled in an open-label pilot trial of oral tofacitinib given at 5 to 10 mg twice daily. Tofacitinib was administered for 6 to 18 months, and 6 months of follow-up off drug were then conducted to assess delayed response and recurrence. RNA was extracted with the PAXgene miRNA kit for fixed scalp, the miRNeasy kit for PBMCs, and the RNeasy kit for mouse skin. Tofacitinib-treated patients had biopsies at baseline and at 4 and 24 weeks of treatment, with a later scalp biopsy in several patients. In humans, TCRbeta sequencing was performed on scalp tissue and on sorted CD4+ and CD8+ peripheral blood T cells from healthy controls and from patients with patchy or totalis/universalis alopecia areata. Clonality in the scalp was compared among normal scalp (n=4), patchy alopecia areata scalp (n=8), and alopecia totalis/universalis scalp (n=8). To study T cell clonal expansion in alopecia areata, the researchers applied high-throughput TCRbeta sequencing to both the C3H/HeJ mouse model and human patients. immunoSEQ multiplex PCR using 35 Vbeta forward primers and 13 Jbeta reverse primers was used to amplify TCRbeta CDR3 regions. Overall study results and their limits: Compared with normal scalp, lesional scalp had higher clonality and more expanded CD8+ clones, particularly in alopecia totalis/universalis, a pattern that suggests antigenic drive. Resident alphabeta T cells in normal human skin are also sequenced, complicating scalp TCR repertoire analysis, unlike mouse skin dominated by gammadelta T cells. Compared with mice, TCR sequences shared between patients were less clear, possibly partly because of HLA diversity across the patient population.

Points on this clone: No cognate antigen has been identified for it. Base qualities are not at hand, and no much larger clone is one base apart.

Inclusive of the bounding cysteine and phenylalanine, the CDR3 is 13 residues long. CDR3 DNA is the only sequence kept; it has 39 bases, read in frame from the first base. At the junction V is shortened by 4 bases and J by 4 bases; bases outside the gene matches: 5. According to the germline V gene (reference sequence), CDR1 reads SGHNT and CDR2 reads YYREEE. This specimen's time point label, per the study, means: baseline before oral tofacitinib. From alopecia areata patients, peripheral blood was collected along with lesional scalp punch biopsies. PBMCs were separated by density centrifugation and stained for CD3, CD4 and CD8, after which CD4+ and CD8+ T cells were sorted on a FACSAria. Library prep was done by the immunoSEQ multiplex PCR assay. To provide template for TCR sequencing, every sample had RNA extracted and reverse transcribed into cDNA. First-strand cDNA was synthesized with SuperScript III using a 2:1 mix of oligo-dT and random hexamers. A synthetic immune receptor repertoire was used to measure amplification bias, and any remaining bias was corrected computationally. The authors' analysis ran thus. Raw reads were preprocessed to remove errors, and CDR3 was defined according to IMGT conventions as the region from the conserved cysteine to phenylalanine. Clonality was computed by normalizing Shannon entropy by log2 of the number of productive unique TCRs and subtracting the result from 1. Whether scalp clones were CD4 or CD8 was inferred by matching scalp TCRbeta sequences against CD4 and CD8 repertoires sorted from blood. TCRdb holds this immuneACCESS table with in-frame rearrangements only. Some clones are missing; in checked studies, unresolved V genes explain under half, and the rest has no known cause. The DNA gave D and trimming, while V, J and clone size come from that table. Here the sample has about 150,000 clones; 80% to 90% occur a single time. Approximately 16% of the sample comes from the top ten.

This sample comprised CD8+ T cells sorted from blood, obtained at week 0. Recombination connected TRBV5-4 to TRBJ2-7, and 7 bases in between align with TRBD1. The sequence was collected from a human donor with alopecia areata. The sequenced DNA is TGTGCCAGCAGCCCCGGGACAGTATACGAGCAGTACTTC. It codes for CASSPGTVYEQYF.